This T cell receptor (beta chain) stems from a study of cytomegalovirus exposure and HLA in healthy donors. Regarding the study as a whole: Previously analyzed data showed that most TCR beta V segments were productive at a frequency of about 90% or about 30%.

The PCR made use of 60 Vbeta and 13 Jbeta primers. Clones were sequenced by immunoSEQ multiplex PCR, and TCRdb holds only the in-frame ones, with some missing. The sample has approximately 72,000 clones; roughly four fifths are singletons. As for this clone: Antigen unknown.

V lost 2 bases to trimming and J lost 0 bases, with 11 bases between them. Germline-derived CDR1 and CDR2 are KGHSH and LQKENI. The CDR3 contains 16 residues. The rearrangement joins TRBV18 to TRBJ1-5; D not certain. What was sequenced was PBMCs. This clonotype was obtained from a man in his late teens or twenties in good health and CMV-seronegative. The CDR3 is CASSPEQPNSNQPQHF. The CDR3 region has the DNA TGTGCCAGCTCACCAGAACAGCCGAATAGCAATCAGCCCCAGCATTTT.